This T cell receptor beta chain was observed in a study of blood T cell repertoires in COVID-19. This CDR3 comprises 13 residues. With 3 bases removed from V and 3 bases from J, the gap between germline ends came to 9 bases. Germline V lookup: CDR1 PRHDT, CDR2 FYEKMQ (reference sequence). TCRdb's table, derived via immunoSEQ multiplex PCR, lists solely in-frame clones and lacks some. The sample yields about 240,000 clones, around 90% seen once. Specimen: peripheral blood. This chain joins TRBV13 and TRBJ2-7; D is possibly TRBD2 (6 bases). This TCR was recovered from a man aged 25-45 years with COVID-19, enrolled during active disease. CDR3 sequence (DNA): TGTGCCAGCAGCTTTAGCGGATACTACGAGCAGTACTTC. Translation: CASSFSGYYEQYF. Filled out from reference TRBV13 and TRBJ2-7, the complete variable domain reads AAGVIQSPRHLIKEKRETATLKCYPIPRHDTVYWYQQGPGQDPQFLISFYEKMQSDKGSIPDRFSAQQFSDYHSELNMSSLELGDSALYFCASSFSGYYEQYFGPGTRLTVT.